What follows are 16 T cell receptor beta chains derived from one specimen sequenced in a study of T-cell memory formation after mild COVID-19. TCRdb itself ran the 5' RACE reads through MiXCR, one entry per CDR3 protein. This sample carries approximately 230,000 distinct CDR3 sequences, 15% to 20% of them seen once, and the ten largest clones take around 3.7%. The sequencing sample was made of PBMCs or a T cell subset sorted from them (not recorded which). These receptor sequences come from a man aged 18 to 29 who had mild COVID-19 (a few samples of this study predate the infection). Cell type and time point are not known.

This clonotype was seen only a few times. The V gene is TRBV20-1, the J gene TRBJ1-5; possible D gene TRBD1, 6 bases. CDR3 length: 14 amino acids. Germline values: CDR1 DFQATT, CDR2 SNEGSKA (reference sequence). V was trimmed by 3 bases and J by 3 bases, leaving 12 bases between them. CDR3 in amino acids: CSARPGQYNQPQHF. The DNA for the CDR3 is TGCAGTGCTAGGCCCGGACAGTACAATCAGCCCCAGCATTTT.

The gene calls are TRBV18 and TRBJ2-3; no definite D call. Germline V gives CDR1 KGHSH, CDR2 LQKENI. The CDR3 spans 13 residues. Trimming pared 3 bases from V and 2 bases from J, leaving 6 bases between. DNA for the CDR3: TGTGCCAGCTCACCGGCGGACACAGATACGCAGTATTTT. Protein product: CASSPADTDTQYF.

This clonotype has more than one count but fewer than ten. V is TRBV29-1 and J is TRBJ2-5; TRBD1 agrees at 9 bases. V trimming: 7 bases; J trimming: 5 bases; junction bases outside the gene matches: 5. This CDR3 region has 12 residues. Germline CDR1 reads SQVTM; CDR2 reads ANQGSEA. The CDR3: CSAGTGKETQYF. The CDR3 DNA sequence: TGCAGCGCCGGGACAGGGAAGGAGACCCAGTACTTC.

The chain couples TRBV6-5 to TRBJ1-5, with D hard to call. Trimming removed 5 bases from V and 4 bases from J, with 15 bases in between. This CDR3 is built from 15 residues. Looked up from germline, CDR1 is MNHEY and CDR2 is SVGAGI. The CDR3 nucleotides read TGTGCCAGCAGTCCATCCGTGCAGACGAATCAGCCCCAGCATTTT. Protein: CASSPSVQTNQPQHF.

The genes are TRBV4-2 and TRBJ2-2; 7 positions agree with TRBD1. The CDR3 loop spans 17 amino acids. V lost 4 bases to trimming and J lost 3 bases; unmatched junction nucleotides: 11. Germline lookup yields CDR1 LGHNA and CDR2 YNFKEQ. The CDR3 spells CASSPSQGEADTGELFF. In nucleotides, the CDR3 is TGTGCCAGCAGCCCTAGTCAGGGGGAAGCTGACACCGGGGAGCTGTTTTTT.

This clonotype was counted a few times. The chain uses TRBV5-1 and TRBJ1-1; the D is unclear. Per germline, CDR1 SGHRS and CDR2 YFSETQ. The CDR3 consists of 15 residues. Trimming cost V 4 bases and J 2 bases, with 15 bases left between them. CDR3 in DNA: TGCGCCAGCAGCAACCTGAACCCGGGCAACACTGAAGCTTTCTTT. This codes for CASSNLNPGNTEAFF.

The rearrangement uses TRBV15 and TRBJ1-2; D gene ambiguous. The germline V gene has CDR1 LNHNV and CDR2 YYDKDF (reference sequence). The V end lost 0 bases, the J end lost 12 bases, and 17 bases lay between the germline ends. This CDR3 is 14 amino acids long. The CDR3, as DNA: TGTGCCACCAGCAGAGACTCGGGCCTCTCTGACAACACCTTC. It encodes CATSRDSGLSDNTF. Supplemented by reference TRBV15 and TRBJ1-2, the full variable domain reads DAMVIQNPRYQVTQFGKPVTLSCSQTLNHNVMYWYQQKSSQAPKLLFHYYDKDFNNEADTPDNFQSRRPNTSFCFLDIRSPGLGDTAMYLCATSRDSGLSDNTFGSGTRLTVV.

The V call is TRBV5-1, the J call TRBJ2-6; D gene unclear. Between the trimmed V and J ends, which lost 6 bases and 4 bases, there was a span of 8 bases. CDR1 is SGHRS, CDR2 YFSETQ, per germline. This CDR3 region has 13 residues. The CDR3 spells CASNGGGANVLTF. DNA of the CDR3: TGCGCCAGCAATGGTGGCGGGGCCAACGTCCTGACTTTC.

The chain recombines TRBV7-3 with TRBJ2-3; the match to TRBD2 covers 8 bases. Germline CDR1 is SGHTA and CDR2 is FQGTGA. Trimming at V came to 5 bases and at J to 1 base, leaving 5 bases not matched to a gene. This CDR3 is 15 amino acids long. The CDR3 region is CASSQTSGRTDTQYF. The CDR3 nucleotides are TGTGCCAGCAGCCAAACTAGCGGCCGCACAGATACGCAGTATTTT.

In its sample, this clonotype was seen many times. This sequence joins TRBV7-3 and TRBJ2-2; 8 nucleotides line up with TRBD2. This CDR3 spans 15 amino acids. V lost 2 bases and J lost 7; bases outside the gene matches: 6. Germline CDR1 reads SGHTA; CDR2 reads FQGTGA. In DNA, the CDR3 is TGTGCCAGCAGCTTACTCGGGGGGGCTATCGGGGAGCTGTTTTTT. Its protein is CASSLLGGAIGELFF.

This clonotype was observed a handful of times. The V and J genes are TRBV15 and TRBJ2-7; 10 nucleotides match TRBD1. V was clipped by 3 bases and J by 2 bases; unmatched bases: 4. The CDR3 runs 15 residues. The V gene's germline CDR1 is LNHNV and CDR2 YYDKDF (reference sequence). CDR3 sequence: CATSRDRGGTYEQYV. For the CDR3, the DNA is TGTGCCACCAGCAGGGACAGGGGGGGAACCTACGAGCAGTACGTC.

This clonotype showed up many times. The rearrangement links TRBV7-9 to TRBJ2-5, with D unresolved. Germline V gives CDR1 SEHNR, CDR2 FQNEAQ (reference sequence). V lost 4 bases to trimming and J lost 2 bases, with 11 bases between them. The CDR3 sequence is 14 residues long. The CDR3 region has the DNA TGTGCCAGCAGCTACTGGGCTTTACAAGAGACCCAGTACTTC. Encoded protein: CASSYWALQETQYF. The full variable domain, its missing parts supplied by reference TRBV7-9 and TRBJ2-5, is DTGVSQNPRHKITKRGQNVTFRCDPISEHNRLYWYRQTLGQGPEFLTYFQNEAQLEKSRLLSDRFSAERPKGSFSTLEIQRTEQGDSAMYLCASSYWALQETQYFGPGTRLLVL.

Ten or more counts support this clonotype. The V gene is TRBV5-1, the J gene TRBJ2-3, with no clear D. V shed 3 bases and J shed 3 bases, with 8 bases lying between them. This CDR3 is built from 13 residues. Per germline, CDR1 SGHRS and CDR2 YFSETQ. The CDR3 coding sequence is TGCGCCAGCAGCTCATACTCGACAGATACGCAGTATTTT. It is translated as CASSSYSTDTQYF.

The chain links TRBV28 to TRBJ1-2; D is perhaps TRBD1 (5 bases). CDR1 is MDHEN, CDR2 SYDVKM, per germline. V was cut by 4 bases and J by 1 base, with 19 bases left in between. This CDR3 has 17 residues. The CDR3 loop reads CASSSARTGRDNYGYTF. As DNA, the CDR3 is TGTGCCAGCAGTTCCGCTCGTACGGGACGGGATAACTATGGCTACACCTTC.

This clonotype came up a few times. The gene calls are TRBV4-1 and TRBJ2-6; either TRBD1 or TRBD2 may fit D (5 bases each). Germline V gene sequence: CDR1 MGHRA, CDR2 YSYEKL. The germline V and J ends were trimmed by 4 bases and 4 bases, with 14 bases remaining between them. The CDR3 contains 16 residues. CDR3 coding DNA: TGCGCCAGCAGCCGGCCGGTCGGGGACGGGGCCAACGTCCTGACTTTC. Amino acids: CASSRPVGDGANVLTF.

This sequence joins TRBV5-6 and TRBJ2-7; D might be TRBD1 (6 bases). CDR3 length: 14 residues. V was shortened by 0 bases and J by 3 bases, with 10 bases between the two germline ends. From germline, CDR1 is SGHDT and CDR2 YYEEEE. The CDR3 sequence: CASSLGQAVYEQYV. The CDR3 coding sequence is TGTGCCAGCAGCTTGGGACAGGCGGTCTACGAGCAGTACGTC.